This T cell receptor (beta chain) originates from a study of blood T cells in healthy people across ages. Whole-study results and caveats: Among long-lived donors, naive CD4+ cells were more numerous and diversity higher than in aged donors.

A second PCR of roughly 7 to 11 cycles used a sample-barcoded 5' primer and a J-beta primer mix. Using its own MiXCR run on the 5' RACE reads, TCRdb lists one record per CDR3 protein. Of approximately 1.5 million distinct CDR3 sequences listed, 40% to 45% were seen once; the top ten hold roughly 3.7%. Germline-derived CDR1 and CDR2 are GTSNPN and SVGIG (reference sequence). CDR3 length: 13 residues. J lost 7 bases, V lost 0 bases, and 1 base had no gene match. There are a few counts of this clonotype. No antigen is known for it. Samples each yielded at least 6 micrograms of total RNA. The sequence derives from a woman younger than 30 in good health. This sequence joins TRBV30 and TRBJ2-1; 9 nucleotides agree with TRBD2. The source material was blood. The CDR3 DNA reads as TGTGCCTGGAGTGTGCGGGAGGGAAATGAGCAGTTCTTC. It specifies CAWSVREGNEQFF.